The rows below give T cell receptor beta chains drawn from one sample of a study of graft-versus-host responses after intestinal transplantation. The antigens these receptors bind are not known. Sequencing used immunoSEQ multiplex PCR; TCRdb keeps in-frame clones, though not all of them. The sample includes tens of thousands of clones, about 92% of them seen just once. This sample comprised unstimulated CD8+ T cells sorted from spleen or lymph node cells, obtained before intestinal transplant. These receptor sequences come from a human donor who received an intestinal transplant. Each CDR3 is given with its conserved first and last residue. The D gene is left open where the match is weak. Only part of the rows carry a size: once, few, many, or a class if the clone is expanded.

length: 14; size: once; V: TRBV4-3; J: TRBJ2-7; D: TRBD1; DNA: TGCGCCAGCAGCCCGGGGACAGGGGGCTACGAGCAGTACTTC; CDR3: CASSPGTGGYEQYF
length: 16; size: few; V: TRBV4-3; J: TRBJ2-2; D: TRBD2; DNA: TGCGCCAGCAGCCAGACTAGCGGGGGGGCAGGCGGGGAGCTGTTTTTT; CDR3: CASSQTSGGAGGELFF
length: 13; size: NA; V: TRBV19; J: TRBJ2-7; D: TRBD1; DNA: TGTGCCAGTAGCCCTTCGACAGGGAGTGAGCAGTACTTC; CDR3: CASSPSTGSEQYF
length: 13; size: NA; V: TRBV27; J: TRBJ2-7; D: TRBD1; DNA: TGTGCCAGCAGTCCTGGACAGGGCTACGAGCAGTACTTC; CDR3: CASSPGQGYEQYF
length: 16; size: NA; V: TRBV9; J: TRBJ2-3; D: TRBD2; DNA: TGTGCCAGCAGCCTTTTCACTAGCGGCGGGCTGGATACGCAGTATTTT; CDR3: CASSLFTSGGLDTQYF
length: 14; size: NA; V: TRBV2; J: TRBJ2-1; D: TRBD1; DNA: TGTGCCAGCAGCGGACAGGGGGCTTCCAATGAGCAGTTCTTC; CDR3: CASSGQGASNEQFF
length: 15; size: NA; V: TRBV28; J: TRBJ2-1; D: TRBD1; DNA: TGTGCCAGCAGACCCCGACAGGGGGCTTACAATGAGCAGTTCTTC; CDR3: CASRPRQGAYNEQFF
length: 16; size: NA; V: TRBV27; J: TRBJ2-3; D: NA; DNA: TGTGCCAGCAGTTTATTCGGGAGTGGGCACACAGATACGCAGTATTTT; CDR3: CASSLFGSGHTDTQYF
length: 13; size: NA; V: TRBV6-5; J: TRBJ1-2; D: NA; DNA: TGTGCCAGCAGTGAATTGGGGAGCTATGGCTACACCTTC; CDR3: CASSELGSYGYTF
length: 15; size: NA; V: TRBV4-3; J: TRBJ2-1; D: TRBD2; DNA: TGCGCCAGCAGCCCGGCGGCGGGGGGCGGGAATGAGCAGTTCTTC; CDR3: CASSPAAGGGNEQFF
length: 16; size: NA; V: TRBV4-3; J: TRBJ2-7; D: NA; DNA: TGCGCCAGCAGCCCACATTCCGGGACATGGCCTTACGAGCAGTACTTC; CDR3: CASSPHSGTWPYEQYF
length: 13; size: NA; V: TRBV4-3; J: TRBJ2-5; D: NA; DNA: TGCGCCAGCAGCCAATTCTTGCGTGAGACCCAGTACTTC; CDR3: CASSQFLRETQYF
length: 20; size: NA; V: TRBV23-1; J: TRBJ2-4; D: NA; DNA: TGCGCCAGCAGTCAACAGACCCAATTCAATCTGACAGGAATCAAAAACATTCAGTACTTC; CDR3: CASSQQTQFNLTGIKNIQYF
length: 15; size: NA; V: TRBV7-9; J: TRBJ2-2; D: NA; DNA: TGTGCCAGCAGCCCTAGAGGGAAGTACGACGGGGAGCTGTTTTTT; CDR3: CASSPRGKYDGELFF
length: 12; size: NA; V: TRBV15; J: TRBJ1-1; D: NA; DNA: TGTGCCACCAGTTCCCCGGGCACTGAAGCTTTCTTT; CDR3: CATSSPGTEAFF
length: 13; size: NA; V: TRBV9; J: TRBJ1-1; D: NA; DNA: TGTGCCAGCAGCGCGGGGGGGGGAGTTGAAGCTTTCTTT; CDR3: CASSAGGGVEAFF
length: 18; size: NA; V: TRBV4-2; J: TRBJ2-7; D: TRBD2; DNA: TGTGCCAGCAGCCAAGACCTACTTAGCGGGTTTAGCGTCTACGAGCAGTACTTC; CDR3: CASSQDLLSGFSVYEQYF
length: 15; size: once; V: TRBV11-3; J: TRBJ2-7; D: NA; DNA: TGTGCCAGCAGCTTATCAGGGGTGAGGTTCTACGAGCAGTACTTC; CDR3: CASSLSGVRFYEQYF
length: 16; size: NA; V: TRBV4-3; J: TRBJ2-7; D: TRBD1; DNA: TGCGCCAGCAGCCAAGCCGACGGGACAGACTCGTACGAGCAGTACTTC; CDR3: CASSQADGTDSYEQYF
length: 15; size: NA; V: TRBV27; J: TRBJ1-6; D: NA; DNA: TGTGCCAGCAGTTCCCTGCAGGGGCTAAATTCACCCCTCCACTTT; CDR3: CASSSLQGLNSPLHF
length: 14; size: NA; V: TRBV30; J: TRBJ2-5; D: NA; DNA: TGTGCCTATTACGATCAGGGCTATTGGCAGACCCAGTACTTC; CDR3: CAYYDQGYWQTQYF
length: 17; size: NA; V: TRBV7-9; J: TRBJ1-4; D: NA; DNA: TGTGCCAGCAGCTCGCTCCCTGAACAGGGATCTAATGAAAAACTGTTTTTT; CDR3: CASSSLPEQGSNEKLFF
length: 13; size: NA; V: TRBV5-6; J: TRBJ2-7; D: TRBD1; DNA: TGTGCCAGCAGCCAGGGACAGTGGAACGAGCAGTACTTC; CDR3: CASSQGQWNEQYF
length: 14; size: NA; V: TRBV12-5; J: TRBJ1-1; D: TRBD1; DNA: TGTGCTAGTGGTTTGTCAGGGGGCCTCACTGAAGCTTTCTTT; CDR3: CASGLSGGLTEAFF
length: 14; size: NA; V: TRBV14; J: TRBJ2-7; D: NA; DNA: TGTGCCAGCAGCCTTCTCGACAGTTCCTACGAGCAGTACTTC; CDR3: CASSLLDSSYEQYF
length: 14; size: NA; V: TRBV27; J: TRBJ2-1; D: NA; DNA: TGTGCCAGCAGTTTGGCAGGGACCTACAATGAGCAGTTCTTC; CDR3: CASSLAGTYNEQFF
length: 15; size: NA; V: TRBV7-9; J: TRBJ2-7; D: NA; DNA: TGTGCCAGCAGCTTAACGGACAGTCCTCCTAACGAGCAGTACTTC; CDR3: CASSLTDSPPNEQYF
length: 16; size: NA; V: TRBV9; J: TRBJ2-7; D: TRBD1; DNA: TGTGCCAGCAGCGGTAATTCCGGGACAGGGTTCGAGGAGCAGTACTTC; CDR3: CASSGNSGTGFEEQYF
length: 12; size: NA; V: TRBV30; J: TRBJ1-2; D: NA; DNA: TGTGCCTGGAGTGTAGGAGGGCATGGCTACACCTTC; CDR3: CAWSVGGHGYTF
length: 13; size: NA; V: TRBV6-5; J: TRBJ2-7; D: NA; DNA: TGTGCCAGCAGTGCCGGGACACCTTACGAGCAGTACTTC; CDR3: CASSAGTPYEQYF
length: 14; size: NA; V: TRBV25-1; J: TRBJ2-7; D: NA; DNA: TGTGCCAGCAGTGAACGAGGAGGGCCCCACGAGCAGTACTTC; CDR3: CASSERGGPHEQYF
length: 15; size: NA; V: TRBV4-3; J: TRBJ1-2; D: TRBD1; DNA: TGCGCCAGCAGCCAAGAGGGACAGACAAACTATGGCTACACCTTC; CDR3: CASSQEGQTNYGYTF
length: 18; size: NA; V: TRBV7-9; J: TRBJ1-4; D: NA; DNA: TGTGCCAGCAGCCCTAGGACCGAGCAGGGAGGGGCTAATGAAAAACTGTTTTTT; CDR3: CASSPRTEQGGANEKLFF
length: 13; size: NA; V: TRBV19; J: TRBJ1-3; D: NA; DNA: TGTGCCAGTTCGGGGGGGTCTGGAAACACCATATATTTT; CDR3: CASSGGSGNTIYF
length: 16; size: NA; V: TRBV4-3; J: TRBJ1-1; D: TRBD1; DNA: TGCGCCAGCAGCCAAGATTTGGGACAGATGAACACTGAAGCTTTCTTT; CDR3: CASSQDLGQMNTEAFF
length: 12; size: NA; V: TRBV11-2; J: TRBJ2-1; D: NA; DNA: TGTGCCAGCAGCTTAGAGAGAAATGAGCAGTTCTTC; CDR3: CASSLERNEQFF
length: 15; size: NA; V: TRBV19; J: TRBJ1-5; D: TRBD1; DNA: TGTGCCAGTAGTTGGACAGGGTTTAGCAATCAGCCCCAGCATTTT; CDR3: CASSWTGFSNQPQHF
length: 13; size: NA; V: TRBV5-8; J: TRBJ2-3; D: NA; DNA: TGTGCCAGCAGCCCGGACTTACCGGATACGCAGTATTTT; CDR3: CASSPDLPDTQYF
length: 15; size: NA; V: TRBV9; J: TRBJ2-7; D: TRBD1; DNA: TGTGCCAGCAGCCCAACAACAGGGGCCGCAAGCGAGCAGTACTTC; CDR3: CASSPTTGAASEQYF
length: 13; size: NA; V: TRBV6-1; J: TRBJ2-7; D: NA; DNA: TGTGCCAGCAGTTTGGGGCCGGCCTACGAGCAGTACTTC; CDR3: CASSLGPAYEQYF
length: 13; size: NA; V: TRBV7-9; J: TRBJ1-2; D: TRBD1; DNA: TGTGCCAGCAGCTCGAGGGACAGGGTTGGCTACACCTTC; CDR3: CASSSRDRVGYTF
length: 14; size: NA; V: TRBV7-2; J: TRBJ2-7; D: NA; DNA: TGTGCCAGCAGCTTAATACCGGCGGTCTACGAGCAGTACTTC; CDR3: CASSLIPAVYEQYF
length: 15; size: NA; V: TRBV27; J: TRBJ2-7; D: TRBD1; DNA: TGTGCCAGCAGTCAACCGGGACAGGGAACCTACGAGCAGTACTTC; CDR3: CASSQPGQGTYEQYF
length: 20; size: NA; V: TRBV11-3; J: TRBJ2-2; D: TRBD1; DNA: TGTGCCAGCAGCTTAGCCCCCGGACAGGGACTTCGAGGGGGCACCGGGGAGCTGTTTTTT; CDR3: CASSLAPGQGLRGGTGELFF